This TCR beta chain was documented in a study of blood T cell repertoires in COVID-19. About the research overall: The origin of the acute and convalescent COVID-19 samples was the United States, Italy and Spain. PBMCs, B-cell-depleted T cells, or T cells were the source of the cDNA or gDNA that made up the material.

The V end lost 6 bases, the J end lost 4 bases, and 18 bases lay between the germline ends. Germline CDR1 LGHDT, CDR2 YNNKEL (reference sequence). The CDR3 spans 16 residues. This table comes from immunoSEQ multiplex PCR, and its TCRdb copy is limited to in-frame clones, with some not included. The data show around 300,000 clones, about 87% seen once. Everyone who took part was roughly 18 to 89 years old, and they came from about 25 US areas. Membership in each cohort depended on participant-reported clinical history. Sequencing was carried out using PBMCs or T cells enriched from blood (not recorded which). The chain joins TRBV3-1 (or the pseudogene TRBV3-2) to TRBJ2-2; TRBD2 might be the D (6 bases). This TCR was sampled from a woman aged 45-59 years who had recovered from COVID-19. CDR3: CASRVEVTGVTGELFF. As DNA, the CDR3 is TGTGCCAGCAGGGTAGAGGTTACGGGGGTCACCGGGGAGCTGTTTTTT.